This T cell receptor (beta chain) was sequenced in a study of cytomegalovirus exposure and HLA in healthy donors. This PCR relied on a set of 60 Vbeta primers and 13 Jbeta primers. Profiling relied on immunoSEQ multiplex PCR, and the TCRdb table lists in-frame clones only, not all of them. This table holds about 150,000 clones, over 65% found once. This CDR3 is built from 13 residues. The germline gives CDR1 MNHEY, CDR2 SVGAGI. Whole-study findings and limits: Per published accounts, TCR beta sequences correctly predicted the HLA-A and HLA-B alleles of most subjects. What a later analysis showed was that several of the most significant clusters appeared linked to common viral pathogens. Through in vitro validation, a few CMV-associated chains were shown to be specific for CMV antigens.

To note about this clone: Its antigen is unknown.

Sequencing was done on a sample of PBMCs. This chain uses TRBV6-5 with TRBJ2-5; tentatively, D is TRBD2 (5 bases). The J call may be incorrect, as the DNA end agrees better with TRBJ2-7. This clonotype was sampled from a woman in her thirties or forties in good health and CMV-seronegative. The DNA for the CDR3 is TGTGCCAGCAGTGTCGAGGGCCCCTACGAGCAGTACTTC. It yields the protein CASSVEGPYEQYF.